A selection of T cell receptor beta chains follows, all from one sample in a study of blood T cell repertoires in COVID-19. The assay was immunoSEQ multiplex PCR, and TCRdb's table has in-frame clones only and misses some. The sample consists of fewer than 300,000 clones, 65% to 90% of them appearing once. Source material: peripheral blood. These receptors were collected from a human donor in a cohort sampled during active COVID-19. Both conserved end residues are part of each CDR3. Each record gives: V gene, clone size, J gene, D gene, CDR3 protein, CDR3 DNA. D genes are given only for firm matches. Some rows mark clone size as missing; the rest say once, few, many or name a class of expanded clone.

TRBV2	-	TRBJ2-7	-	CASSFDTQPTYEQYF	TGTGCCAGCAGTTTTGACACCCAGCCCACCTACGAGCAGTACTTC
TRBV29-1	-	TRBJ1-2	TRBD1	CSVRDRGLDGYTF	TGCAGCGTAAGGGACAGGGGTCTAGATGGCTACACCTTC
TRBV28	-	TRBJ1-1	-	CASSLYSSSNRDLYTEAFF	TGTGCCAGCAGTTTATATTCATCCAGTAATCGGGACTTATACACTGAAGCTTTCTTT
TRBV10-1	-	TRBJ2-2	-	CASSGALSTGELFF	TGCGCCAGCAGTGGGGCCCTTTCGACCGGGGAGCTGTTTTTT
TRBV23-1	few	TRBJ1-1	TRBD1	CASSQTGQGMVNTEAFF	TGCGCCAGCAGTCAAACTGGACAGGGAATGGTAAACACTGAAGCTTTCTTT
TRBV5-1	-	TRBJ1-2	TRBD1	CASSATGGTNYGYTF	TGCGCCAGCAGCGCGACAGGGGGCACAAACTATGGCTACACCTTC
TRBV5-1	-	TRBJ2-6	TRBD1	CASSYGQGGGGANVLTF	TGCGCCAGCAGCTACGGACAGGGAGGTGGTGGGGCCAACGTCCTGACTTTC
TRBV5-1	few	TRBJ1-1	TRBD1	CASSSRTGVAEAFF	TGCGCCAGCAGCTCCAGGACAGGGGTCGCTGAAGCTTTCTTT
TRBV5-8	-	TRBJ1-6	TRBD1	CASSETGVRSPLHF	TGTGCCAGCAGCGAGACAGGGGTTCGGTCACCCCTCCACTTT
TRBV4-3	-	TRBJ1-4	TRBD1	CASSQEPWDRGVKLFF	TGCGCCAGCAGCCAAGAACCCTGGGACAGGGGTGTAAAACTGTTTTTT
TRBV6-5	-	TRBJ2-5	-	CASSYAGRETQYF	TGTGCCAGCAGTTACGCGGGGCGCGAGACCCAGTACTTC
TRBV25-1	-	TRBJ1-4	-	CASSESGSNEKLFF	TGTGCCAGCAGTGAATCCGGTTCAAATGAAAAACTGTTTTTT
TRBV9	-	TRBJ2-2	TRBD2	CASSVASGAGPNTGELFF	TGTGCCAGCAGCGTAGCTTCGGGAGCGGGACCGAACACCGGGGAGCTGTTTTTT
TRBV7-9	-	TRBJ2-5	-	CASSSFAGIDF	TGTGCCAGCAGTTCATTCGCAGGGATTGACTTC
TRBV7-9	-	TRBJ2-3	-	CASSLARTSDTQYF	TGTGCCAGCAGCTTAGCCCGGACTTCGGATACGCAGTATTTT
TRBV19	-	TRBJ1-5	-	CASSLGRNQPQHF	TGTGCCAGTAGTTTGGGCAGGAATCAGCCCCAGCATTTT
TRBV28	once	TRBJ2-1	-	CASSLYPSQTPYNEQFF	TGTGCCAGCAGTTTATATCCTAGCCAGACACCTTACAATGAGCAGTTCTTC
TRBV29-1	-	TRBJ2-1	TRBD2	CSVGRTSGTEQFF	TGCAGCGTTGGAAGGACTAGCGGAACTGAGCAGTTCTTC
TRBV24-1	-	TRBJ2-2	-	CASRWEVFGGEGTGELFF	TGTGCCAGCCGCTGGGAGGTGTTTGGGGGAGAGGGCACCGGGGAGCTGTTTTTT
TRBV5-1	-	TRBJ2-7	-	CASSLHRYEQYF	TGCGCCAGCAGCTTACATCGCTACGAGCAGTACTTC
TRBV25-1	-	TRBJ1-3	-	CASSESGNYFSGNTIYF	TGTGCCAGCAGTGAATCCGGCAACTATTTCTCTGGAAACACCATATATTTT
TRBV4-1	-	TRBJ2-3	TRBD2	CASSPPGLATDTQYF	TGCGCCAGCAGCCCTCCGGGACTAGCAACAGATACGCAGTATTTT
TRBV30	-	TRBJ1-4	-	CAWSGGRGFVATNEKLFF	TGTGCCTGGAGTGGGGGGAGGGGTTTCGTTGCAACTAATGAAAAACTGTTTTTT
TRBV7-8	-	TRBJ1-2	-	CASSLTTFYGYTF	TGTGCCAGCAGCTTAACGACATTCTATGGCTACACCTTC
TRBV10-3	-	TRBJ2-1	-	CAIQSAGVQFF	TGTGCCATCCAGTCAGCAGGGGTGCAGTTCTTC
TRBV7-3	-	TRBJ2-2	-	CASSSRSGTGELFF	TGTGCCAGCAGCTCCCGGTCAGGAACCGGGGAGCTGTTTTTT
TRBV24-1	-	TRBJ1-1	TRBD1	CATSDPPTGGDTEAFF	TGTGCCACCAGTGATCCCCCTACAGGGGGGGACACTGAAGCTTTCTTT
TRBV9	once	TRBJ2-3	-	CASSVGAIDTQYF	TGTGCCAGCAGCGTGGGGGCAATAGATACGCAGTATTTT
TRBV2	-	TRBJ1-2	TRBD1	CASCRDRAFYGYTF	TGTGCCAGCTGCCGGGACAGGGCTTTCTATGGCTACACCTTC
TRBV4-2	-	TRBJ1-4	TRBD1	CASSPTGGGEKLFF	TGTGCCAGCAGCCCGACAGGGGGCGGTGAAAAACTGTTTTTT
TRBV30	-	TRBJ2-3	TRBD2	CAWSVGLAGGDTQYF	TGTGCCTGGAGTGTAGGGCTAGCGGGGGGAGATACGCAGTATTTT
TRBV5-1	-	TRBJ2-7	-	CASPLYEQYF	TGCGCCAGCCCCCTCTACGAGCAGTACTTC
TRBV3-1/TRBV3-2	-	TRBJ1-6	-	CASSGLQGNSPLHF	TGTGCCAGCAGCGGGCTTCAGGGGAATTCACCCCTCCACTTT
TRBV7-2	-	TRBJ1-1	-	CASSPRQIMNTEAFF	TGTGCCAGCAGTCCAAGACAGATAATGAACACTGAAGCTTTCTTT
TRBV10-3	few	TRBJ1-2	-	CAISDSYAAGYTF	TGTGCCATCAGTGACTCCTATGCTGCTGGCTACACCTTC
TRBV19	-	TRBJ2-7	-	CASSTSGLGEQYF	TGTGCCAGTAGTACATCAGGGTTGGGTGAGCAGTACTTC
TRBV6-5	-	TRBJ1-3	-	CASRLDTSGNTIYF	TGTGCCAGCAGGCTCGACACCTCTGGAAACACCATATATTTT
TRBV10-3	-	TRBJ2-1	TRBD2	CAISGAGGSGNEQFF	TGTGCCATCAGTGGGGCGGGAGGGAGTGGCAATGAGCAGTTCTTC
TRBV2	-	TRBJ2-7	TRBD1	CASSAGQGQTYEQYF	TGTGCCAGCAGTGCCGGACAGGGGCAAACCTACGAGCAGTACTTC
TRBV19	-	TRBJ2-1	TRBD2	CASSTRLAGGDEQFF	TGTGCCAGTAGTACTCGACTAGCGGGAGGAGATGAGCAGTTCTTC
TRBV1	-	TRBJ2-1	-	CTSSQSGLAGVEQFF	TGCACCAGCAGCCAATCGGGACTAGCGGGAGTTGAGCAGTTCTTC
TRBV5-8	-	TRBJ2-1	-	CASSILSGHEQFF	TGTGCCAGCAGCATACTTAGTGGGCATGAGCAGTTCTTC
TRBV6-4	once	TRBJ1-1	-	CASSSGLNTEAFF	TGTGCCAGCAGTTCAGGGTTGAACACTGAAGCTTTCTTT
TRBV30	few	TRBJ1-1	-	CAWSVLGGRVEAFF	TGTGCCTGGAGTGTACTTGGAGGGCGTGTTGAAGCTTTCTTT
TRBV7-2	-	TRBJ1-1	-	CASSLGLRNTEAFF	TGTGCCAGCAGCTTGGGCCTCCGGAACACTGAAGCTTTCTTT
TRBV4-1	-	TRBJ1-2	-	CASSQEGFEAGRGYTF	TGCGCCAGCAGCCAAGAGGGTTTCGAGGCCGGGAGAGGCTACACCTTC
TRBV28	-	TRBJ2-3	TRBD2	CASSPSGLAGTDTQYF	TGTGCCAGCAGTCCTAGCGGACTAGCGGGCACAGATACGCAGTATTTT
TRBV28	-	TRBJ1-2	TRBD1	CASSLPNRGLKGYTF	TGTGCCAGCAGTTTACCTAACAGGGGCCTAAAGGGCTACACCTTC
TRBV29-1	-	TRBJ1-1	-	CSASQAGVGTEAFF	TGCAGCGCCTCCCAAGCGGGGGTCGGGACTGAAGCTTTCTTT
TRBV7-7	few	TRBJ2-1	TRBD1	CASSVGQGDNEQFF	TGTGCCAGCAGCGTCGGACAGGGCGACAATGAGCAGTTCTTC
TRBV5-5	-	TRBJ1-5	TRBD1	CASSFTSGQGGQPQHF	TGTGCCAGCAGCTTCACATCGGGACAGGGTGGGCAGCCCCAGCATTTT
TRBV11-2	-	TRBJ2-7	TRBD2	CASSSRTSGKYEQYF	TGTGCCAGCAGCTCAAGGACTAGCGGAAAATACGAGCAGTACTTC
TRBV3-1/TRBV3-2	once	TRBJ2-7	TRBD2	CASSRSELAGGISEQYF	TGTGCCAGCAGCCGCTCGGAACTAGCGGGAGGAATTAGCGAGCAGTACTTC
TRBV6-2/TRBV6-3	-	TRBJ2-7	TRBD1	CASSKSGTGGYEQYF	TGTGCCAGCAGTAAATCCGGGACAGGGGGGTACGAGCAGTACTTC
TRBV6-5	many	TRBJ2-5	-	CASIPPGAGKTQYF	TGTGCCAGCATCCCTCCCGGCGCGGGAAAGACCCAGTACTTC
TRBV5-1	-	TRBJ1-5	TRBD1	CASGTGDGNQPQHF	TGCGCCAGCGGGACAGGGGATGGCAATCAGCCCCAGCATTTT
TRBV4-1	-	TRBJ1-4	TRBD1	CASSPQMRQGNEKLFF	TGCGCCAGCAGCCCACAAATGAGACAGGGAAATGAAAAACTGTTTTTT
TRBV9	once	TRBJ2-6	-	CASSPQAQAGANVLTF	TGTGCCAGCAGCCCACAGGCCCAGGCTGGGGCCAACGTCCTGACTTTC
TRBV10-3	-	TRBJ2-6	-	CAISGRGPGANVLTF	TGTGCCATCAGTGGGAGGGGGCCTGGGGCCAACGTCCTGACTTTC